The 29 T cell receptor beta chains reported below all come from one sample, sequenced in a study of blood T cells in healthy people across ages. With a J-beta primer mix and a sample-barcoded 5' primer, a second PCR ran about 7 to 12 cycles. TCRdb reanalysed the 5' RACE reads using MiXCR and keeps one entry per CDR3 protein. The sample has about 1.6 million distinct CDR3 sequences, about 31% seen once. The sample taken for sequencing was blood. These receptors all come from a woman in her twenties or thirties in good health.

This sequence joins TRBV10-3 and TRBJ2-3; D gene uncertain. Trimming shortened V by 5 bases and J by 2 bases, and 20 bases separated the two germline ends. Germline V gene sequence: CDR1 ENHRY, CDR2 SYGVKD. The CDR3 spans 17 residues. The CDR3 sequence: CAISTQGWGGDTDTQYF. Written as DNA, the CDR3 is TGTGCCATCAGTACGCAAGGATGGGGTGGGGACACAGATACGCAGTATTTT.

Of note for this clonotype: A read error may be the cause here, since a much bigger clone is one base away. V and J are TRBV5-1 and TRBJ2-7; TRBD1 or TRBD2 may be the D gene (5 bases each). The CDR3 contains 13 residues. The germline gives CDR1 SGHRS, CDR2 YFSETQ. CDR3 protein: CTSSPGAAYEQYF. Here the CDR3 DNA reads TGCACCAGCAGCCCCGGGGCAGCCTACGAGCAGTACTTC.

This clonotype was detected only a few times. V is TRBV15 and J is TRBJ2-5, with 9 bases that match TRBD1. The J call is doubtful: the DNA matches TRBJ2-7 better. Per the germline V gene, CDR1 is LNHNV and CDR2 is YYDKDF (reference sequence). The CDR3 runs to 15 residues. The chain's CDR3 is CATSRFRDRASEQYF. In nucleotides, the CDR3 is TGTGCCACCAGCAGATTCCGGGACAGGGCTTCCGAGCAGTACTTC.

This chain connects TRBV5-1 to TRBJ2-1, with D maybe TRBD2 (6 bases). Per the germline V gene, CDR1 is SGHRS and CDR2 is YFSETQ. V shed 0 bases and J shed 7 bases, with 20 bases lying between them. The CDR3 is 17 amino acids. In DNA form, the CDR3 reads TGCGCCAGCAGCTTGGAAACCGGGACTTGGGGTCCTAATGAGCAGTTCTTC. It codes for CASSLETGTWGPNEQFF.

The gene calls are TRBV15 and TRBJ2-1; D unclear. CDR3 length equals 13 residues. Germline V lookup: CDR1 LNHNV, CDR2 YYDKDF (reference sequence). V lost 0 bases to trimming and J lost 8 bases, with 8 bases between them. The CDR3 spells CATSRDLGDEQFF. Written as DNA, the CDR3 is TGTGCCACCAGCAGAGATTTAGGAGATGAGCAGTTCTTC.

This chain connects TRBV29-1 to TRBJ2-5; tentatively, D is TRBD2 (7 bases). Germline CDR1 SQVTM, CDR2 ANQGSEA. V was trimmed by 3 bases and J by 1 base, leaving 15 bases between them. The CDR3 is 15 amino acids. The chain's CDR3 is CSVDAGRGGQETQYF. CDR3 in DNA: TGCAGCGTTGATGCGGGGAGGGGGGGCCAAGAGACCCAGTACTTC.

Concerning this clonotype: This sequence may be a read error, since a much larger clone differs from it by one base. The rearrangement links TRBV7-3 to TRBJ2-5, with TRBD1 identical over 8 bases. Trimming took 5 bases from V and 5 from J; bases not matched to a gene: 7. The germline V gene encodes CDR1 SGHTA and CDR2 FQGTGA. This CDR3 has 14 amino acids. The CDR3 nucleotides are TGTGCCAGCAGCCTCCCGACAGGGGAGGAGACCCAGTACTTC. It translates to CASSLPTGEETQYF.

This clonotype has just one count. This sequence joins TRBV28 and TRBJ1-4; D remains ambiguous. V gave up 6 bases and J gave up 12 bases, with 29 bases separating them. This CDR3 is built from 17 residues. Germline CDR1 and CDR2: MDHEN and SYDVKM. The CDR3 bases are TGTGCCAGCAGCCATCCATCGGGGTCAAATGAAGAAAGGGAACTGTTTTTT. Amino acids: CASSHPSGSNEERELFF.

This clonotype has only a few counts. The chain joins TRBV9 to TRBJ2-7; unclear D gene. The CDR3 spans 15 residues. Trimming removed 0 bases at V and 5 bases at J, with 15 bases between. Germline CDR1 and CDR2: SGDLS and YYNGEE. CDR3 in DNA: TGTGCCAGCAGCGTAGCCCCATCTGAGTTCGACGAGCAGTACTTC. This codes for CASSVAPSEFDEQYF. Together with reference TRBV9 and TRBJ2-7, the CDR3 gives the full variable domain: DSGVTQTPKHLITATGQRVTLRCSPRSGDLSVYWYQQSLDQGLQFLIQYYNGEERAKGNILERFSAQQFPDLHSELNLSSLELGDSALYFCASSVAPSEFDEQYFGPGTRLTVT.

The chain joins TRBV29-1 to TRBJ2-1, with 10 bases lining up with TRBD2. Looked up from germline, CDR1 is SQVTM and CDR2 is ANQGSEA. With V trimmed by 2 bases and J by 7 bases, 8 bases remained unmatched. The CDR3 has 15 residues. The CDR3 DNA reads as TGCAGCGTTGAAAGACGAAGCGGGAGGGCGAATGAGCAGTTCTTC. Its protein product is CSVERRSGRANEQFF.

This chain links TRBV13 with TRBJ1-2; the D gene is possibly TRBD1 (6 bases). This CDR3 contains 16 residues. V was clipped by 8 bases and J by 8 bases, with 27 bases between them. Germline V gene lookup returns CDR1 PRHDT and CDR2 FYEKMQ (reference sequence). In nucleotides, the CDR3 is TGTGCCAGCGTTTCTCTTTCCGACAGGCTGGTATTAGGCTACACCTTC. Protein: CASVSLSDRLVLGYTF. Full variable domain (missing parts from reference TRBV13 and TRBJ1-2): AAGVIQSPRHLIKEKRETATLKCYPIPRHDTVYWYQQGPGQDPQFLISFYEKMQSDKGSIPDRFSAQQFSDYHSELNMSSLELGDSALYFCASVSLSDRLVLGYTFGSGTRLTVV.

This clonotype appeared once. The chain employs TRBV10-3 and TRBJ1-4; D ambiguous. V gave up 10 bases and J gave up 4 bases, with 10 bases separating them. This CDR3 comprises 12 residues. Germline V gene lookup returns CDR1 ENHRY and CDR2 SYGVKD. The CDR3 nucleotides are TGTGCCACCAAGCAGAATAATGAAAAACTGTTTTTT. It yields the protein CATKQNNEKLFF.

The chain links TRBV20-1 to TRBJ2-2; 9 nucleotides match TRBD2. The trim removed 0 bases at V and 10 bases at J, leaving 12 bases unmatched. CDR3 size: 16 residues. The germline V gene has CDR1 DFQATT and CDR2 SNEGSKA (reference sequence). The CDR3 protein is CSAREPSGARSAELFF. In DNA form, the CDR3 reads TGCAGTGCTAGAGAGCCTAGCGGGGCCCGATCCGCGGAGCTGTTTTTT.

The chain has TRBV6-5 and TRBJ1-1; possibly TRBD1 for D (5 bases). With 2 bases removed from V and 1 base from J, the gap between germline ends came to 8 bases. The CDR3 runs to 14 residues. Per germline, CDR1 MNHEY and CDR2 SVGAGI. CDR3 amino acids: CASSYLGPNTEAFF. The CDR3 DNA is TGTGCCAGCAGTTACCTGGGACCGAACACTGAAGCTTTCTTT.

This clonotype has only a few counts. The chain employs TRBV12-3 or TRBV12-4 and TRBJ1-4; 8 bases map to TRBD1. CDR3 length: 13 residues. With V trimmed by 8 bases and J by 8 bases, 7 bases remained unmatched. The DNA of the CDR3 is TGTGCCAGCCGGACAGGGCGAAGGGAAAAACTGTTTTTT. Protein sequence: CASRTGRREKLFF.

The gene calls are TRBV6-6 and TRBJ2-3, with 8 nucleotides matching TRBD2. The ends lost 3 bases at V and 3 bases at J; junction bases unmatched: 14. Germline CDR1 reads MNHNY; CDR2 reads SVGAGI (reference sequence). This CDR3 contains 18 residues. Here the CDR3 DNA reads TGTGCCAGCAGTTATCACCACATAGCGGGGAGAGCAACAGATACGCAGTATTTT. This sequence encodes CASSYHHIAGRATDTQYF.

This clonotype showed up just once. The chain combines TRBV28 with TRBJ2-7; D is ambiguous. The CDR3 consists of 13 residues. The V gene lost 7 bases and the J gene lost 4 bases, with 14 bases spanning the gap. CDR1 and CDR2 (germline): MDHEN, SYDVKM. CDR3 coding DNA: TGTGCCAGCACCGCCGATGGGTTTTACGAGCAGTACTTC. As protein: CASTADGFYEQYF.

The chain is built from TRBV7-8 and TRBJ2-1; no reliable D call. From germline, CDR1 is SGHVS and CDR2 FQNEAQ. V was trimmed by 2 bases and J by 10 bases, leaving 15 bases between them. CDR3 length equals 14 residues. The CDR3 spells CASSLRAPTSEQFF. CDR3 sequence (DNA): TGTGCCAGCAGCTTAAGGGCACCCACGTCGGAGCAGTTCTTC.

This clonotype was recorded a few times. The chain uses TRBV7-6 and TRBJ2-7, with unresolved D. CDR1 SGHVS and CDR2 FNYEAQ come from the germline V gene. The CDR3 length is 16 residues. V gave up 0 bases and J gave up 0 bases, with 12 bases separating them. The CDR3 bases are TGTGCCAGCAGCTTAGCCCGGGCAGAGAGCTCCTACGAGCAGTACTTC. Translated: CASSLARAESSYEQYF.

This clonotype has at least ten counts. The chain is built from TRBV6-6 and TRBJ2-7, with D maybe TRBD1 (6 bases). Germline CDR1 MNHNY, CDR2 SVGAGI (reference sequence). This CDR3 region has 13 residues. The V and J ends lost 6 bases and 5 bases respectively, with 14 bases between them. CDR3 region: CASRLTGWHEQYF. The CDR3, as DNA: TGTGCCAGCAGATTAACAGGGTGGCACGAGCAGTACTTC.

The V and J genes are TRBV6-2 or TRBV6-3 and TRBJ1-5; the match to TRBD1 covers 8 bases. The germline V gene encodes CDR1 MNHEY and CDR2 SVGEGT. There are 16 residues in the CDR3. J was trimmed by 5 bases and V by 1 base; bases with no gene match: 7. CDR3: CASSYFYRDRYQPQHF. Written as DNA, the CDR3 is TGTGCCAGCAGTTACTTTTACCGGGACAGGTATCAGCCCCAGCATTTT.

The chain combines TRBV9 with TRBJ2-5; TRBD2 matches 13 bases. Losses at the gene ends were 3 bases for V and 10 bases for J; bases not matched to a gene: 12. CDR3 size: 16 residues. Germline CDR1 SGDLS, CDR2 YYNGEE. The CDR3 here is CASSGLAGGPVGVQYF. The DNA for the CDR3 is TGTGCCAGCAGCGGACTAGCGGGGGGCCCGGTTGGTGTCCAGTACTTC.

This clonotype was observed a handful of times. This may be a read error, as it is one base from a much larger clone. CDR3 sequence: CASSLRGITYEQYF. The DNA of the CDR3 is TGTGCCAGCAGTTTAAGGGGGATTACCTACGAGCAGTACTTC. The chain couples TRBV28 to TRBJ2-7; D possibly corresponds to TRBD1 (6 bases). Germline V gives CDR1 MDHEN, CDR2 SYDVKM. The V end was cut by 2 bases, the J end by 2 bases, with 10 bases between. The CDR3 length is 14 residues.

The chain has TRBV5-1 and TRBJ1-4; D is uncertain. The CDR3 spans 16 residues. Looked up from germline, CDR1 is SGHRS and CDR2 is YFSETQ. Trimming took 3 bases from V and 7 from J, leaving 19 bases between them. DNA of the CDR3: TGCGCCAGCAGCTACCAGAAGCGGGATAAAGCTGAAAAACTGTTTTTT. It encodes CASSYQKRDKAEKLFF.

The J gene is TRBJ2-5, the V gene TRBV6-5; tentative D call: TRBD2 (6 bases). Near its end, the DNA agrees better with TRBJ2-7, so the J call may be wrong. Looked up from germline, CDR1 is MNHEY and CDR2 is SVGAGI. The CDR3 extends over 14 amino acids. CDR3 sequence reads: CASSYSGGRNEQYF. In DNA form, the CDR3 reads TGTGCCAGCAGTTACTCCGGGGGAAGGAACGAGCAGTACTTC.

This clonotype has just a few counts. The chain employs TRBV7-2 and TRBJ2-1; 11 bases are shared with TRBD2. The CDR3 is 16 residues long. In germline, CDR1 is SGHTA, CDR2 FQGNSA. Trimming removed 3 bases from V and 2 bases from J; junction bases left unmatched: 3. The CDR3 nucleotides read TGTGCCAGCAGCTTCCTAGCGGGGGGAACCTACAATGAGCAGTTCTTC. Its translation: CASSFLAGGTYNEQFF.

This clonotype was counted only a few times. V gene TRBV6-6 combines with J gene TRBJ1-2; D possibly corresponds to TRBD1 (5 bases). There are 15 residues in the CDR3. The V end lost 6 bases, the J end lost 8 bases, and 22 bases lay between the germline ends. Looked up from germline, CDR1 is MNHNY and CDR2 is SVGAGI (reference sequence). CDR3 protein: CASSPVSEPGGGYTF. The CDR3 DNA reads TGTGCCAGCAGCCCAGTGTCAGAGCCGGGGGGAGGCTACACCTTC.

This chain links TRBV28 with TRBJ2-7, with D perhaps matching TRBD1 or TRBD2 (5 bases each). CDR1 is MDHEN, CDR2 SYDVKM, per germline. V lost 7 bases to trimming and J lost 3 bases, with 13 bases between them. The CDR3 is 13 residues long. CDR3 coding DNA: TGTGCCAGCACCCGGTCGGGGCTCTACGAGCAGTACTTC. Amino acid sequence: CASTRSGLYEQYF. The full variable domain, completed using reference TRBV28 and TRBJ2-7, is DVKVTQSSRYLVKRTGEKVFLECVQDMDHENMFWYRQDPGLGLRLIYFSYDVKMKEKGDIPEGYSVSREKKERFSLILESASTNQTSMYLCASTRSGLYEQYFGPGTRLTVT.

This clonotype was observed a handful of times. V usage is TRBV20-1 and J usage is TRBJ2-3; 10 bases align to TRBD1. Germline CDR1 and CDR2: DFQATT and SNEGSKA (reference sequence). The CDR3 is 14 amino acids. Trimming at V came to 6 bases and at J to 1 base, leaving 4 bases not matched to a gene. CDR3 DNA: TGCAGTGCAGGGACAGGGGCGGGCACAGATACGCAGTATTTT. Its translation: CSAGTGAGTDTQYF.